This T cell receptor (beta chain) is from a study of beta chain features in type 1 diabetes. Across the whole study: Similarity in age, gender and cell yields was seen between patients and healthy donors. Whole-study findings and limits: Researchers reported that naive, central memory and Treg TCRB repertoires appeared more similar in patients than in healthy donors.

This clone appeared a single time. No antigen is known for it. The sequenced template was cDNA made from the entire isolated RNA. The method was immunoSEQ multiplex PCR; TCRdb's version includes in-frame clones alone and lacks a portion of them. This repertoire shows under 90,000 clones, 30% to 40% found once; its top ten account for approximately 0.45%. Germline values: CDR1 SGHRS, CDR2 YFSETQ. The CDR3 runs to 13 residues. The chain has TRBV5-1 and TRBJ2-5; no reliable D call. The assigned J gene may be wrong: the sequence end matches TRBJ2-7 better. Material: stem cell memory CD4+ T cells from blood. The clonotype comes from a young woman in good health. The CDR3 DNA reads TGCGCCAGCAGTCAACAGCAGGTCGGCGAGCAGTACTTC. Protein product: CASSQQQVGEQYF.